The rows below give T cell receptor beta chains drawn from one sample of a study of identical twins. TCRdb ran MiXCR on the 5' RACE reads and lists one entry per CDR3 protein. This sample yields some 250,000 distinct CDR3 sequences, of which 6% to 7% are seen a single time; approximately 14% belongs to the top ten. The same data also went into a second study, on T cells expressing NK-cell markers.

The sequenced sample consisted of CD8+ T cells sorted from blood. The receptors were gathered from a woman aged 18-35 years in good health. CDR3s include the opening cysteine and the closing phenylalanine or tryptophan. D genes are given only for firm matches. Rows give clone size only sometimes, using once, few, many, or a class for an expanded clone.

D: TRBD2
V: TRBV7-9
J: TRBJ2-1
size: few
CDR3: CASSLGFGLADNEQFF
DNA: TGTGCCAGCAGCTTAGGATTTGGACTAGCGGACAATGAGCAGTTCTTC

D: TRBD1
V: TRBV29-1
J: TRBJ2-7
size: -
CDR3: CSARRETGVEQYF
DNA: TGCAGCGCCCGGAGAGAAACAGGGGTCGAGCAGTACTTC

D: TRBD2
V: TRBV11-2
J: TRBJ2-7
size: many
CDR3: CASSLEVGTSGRYEQYF
DNA: TGTGCCAGCAGCTTAGAGGTTGGGACTAGCGGGAGATACGAGCAGTACTTC

D: -
V: TRBV10-2
J: TRBJ2-7
size: many
CDR3: CASSPGRYYEQYF
DNA: TGCGCCAGCAGCCCGGGACGTTACTACGAGCAGTACTTC

D: -
V: TRBV6-1
J: TRBJ2-7
size: few
CDR3: CASSLRHDLSYEQYF
DNA: TGTGCCAGCAGCCTTCGACACGACCTCTCCTACGAGCAGTACTTC

D: TRBD2
V: TRBV9
J: TRBJ2-3
size: few
CDR3: CASSASGSGTDTQYF
DNA: TGTGCCAGCAGCGCTAGCGGGAGTGGGACAGATACGCAGTATTTT

D: -
V: TRBV7-9
J: TRBJ1-2
size: few
CDR3: CASTEGLTGYTF
DNA: TGTGCCAGCACCGAGGGATTAACTGGCTACACCTTC

D: TRBD1
V: TRBV6-5
J: TRBJ2-7
size: many
CDR3: CASSSPRQGTYEQYF
DNA: TGTGCCAGCAGTTCCCCCCGACAGGGGACCTACGAGCAGTACTTC

D: -
V: TRBV6-5
J: TRBJ2-7
size: few
CDR3: CASFGTGNEQYF
DNA: TGTGCCAGCTTCGGAACGGGTAACGAGCAGTACTTC

D: TRBD1
V: TRBV5-1
J: TRBJ2-7
size: few
CDR3: CASSLEPGGYEQYF
DNA: TGCGCCAGCAGCTTGGAGCCAGGGGGCTACGAGCAGTACTTC

D: -
V: TRBV10-2
J: TRBJ1-1
size: -
CDR3: CASRIGGQNTEAFF
DNA: TGCGCCAGCCGGATCGGGGGACAAAACACTGAAGCTTTCTTT

D: -
V: TRBV24-1
J: TRBJ2-2
size: many
CDR3: CATSGGRVRLSDTGELFF
DNA: TGTGCCACCAGCGGGGGAAGGGTACGTTTGTCGGACACCGGGGAGCTGTTTTTT

D: -
V: TRBV7-8
J: TRBJ1-6
size: many
CDR3: CASSPGGLGSPLHF
DNA: TGTGCCAGCAGCCCCGGGGGTTTAGGGTCACCCCTCCACTTT

D: TRBD1
V: TRBV5-1
J: TRBJ2-5
size: many
CDR3: CASSLGSLLRGPRETQYF
DNA: TGCGCCAGCAGCTTGGGCTCTCTCCTCAGGGGGCCACGAGAGACCCAGTACTTC

D: TRBD1
V: TRBV29-1
J: TRBJ2-7
size: few
CDR3: CSVEKTGGNIYEQYF
DNA: TGCAGCGTTGAAAAGACAGGGGGCAACATCTACGAGCAGTACTTC

D: -
V: TRBV12-3/TRBV12-4
J: TRBJ2-1
size: -
CDR3: CASTQHPLSYNEQFF
DNA: TGTGCCAGCACCCAGCACCCCTTATCCTACAATGAGCAGTTCTTC

D: TRBD2
V: TRBV4-3
J: TRBJ2-7
size: -
CDR3: CASSQVAGVTYEQYF
DNA: TGCGCCAGCAGCCAAGTCGCGGGAGTCACGTACGAGCAGTACTTC

D: -
V: TRBV5-5
J: TRBJ2-7
size: many
CDR3: CASSTYSGAYEQYF
DNA: TGTGCCAGCAGCACTTACTCCGGGGCCTACGAGCAGTACTTC

D: -
V: TRBV10-3
J: TRBJ2-3
size: many
CDR3: CAISPPGRSTDTQYF
DNA: TGTGCCATCAGTCCGCCGGGACGGAGCACAGATACGCAGTATTTT

D: TRBD2
V: TRBV15
J: TRBJ2-1
size: few
CDR3: CATRGGAGNEQFF
DNA: TGTGCCACCCGGGGGGGGGCCGGGAATGAGCAGTTCTTC

D: -
V: TRBV7-9
J: TRBJ2-5
size: few
CDR3: CASSSPSGRGVETQYF
DNA: TGTGCCAGCAGCTCACCATCCGGCAGGGGGGTCGAGACCCAGTACTTC

D: -
V: TRBV5-1
J: TRBJ1-1
size: few
CDR3: CASQGGNTEAFF
DNA: TGCGCCAGCCAAGGGGGGAACACTGAAGCTTTCTTT

D: TRBD2
V: TRBV14
J: TRBJ2-7
size: few
CDR3: CASSQAGGKYF
DNA: TGTGCCAGCAGCCAGGCCGGGGGGAAGTACTTC

D: -
V: TRBV20-1
J: TRBJ2-5
size: -
CDR3: CSGAGSKNKPEPQETQYF
DNA: TGCAGTGGGGCCGGGTCCAAAAATAAACCCGAGCCCCAAGAGACCCAGTACTTC

D: TRBD2
V: TRBV12-3/TRBV12-4
J: TRBJ2-3
size: few
CDR3: CASIATSGSSDTQYF
DNA: TGTGCCAGCATCGCGACTAGCGGGAGTTCGGATACGCAGTATTTT

D: -
V: TRBV12-3/TRBV12-4
J: TRBJ1-3
size: -
CDR3: CASSSTSSGVGNTIYF
DNA: TGTGCCAGCAGTTCGACAAGCTCAGGAGTCGGAAACACCATATATTTT

D: -
V: TRBV15
J: TRBJ2-2
size: many
CDR3: CATSGRPGKPGELFF
DNA: TGTGCCACCAGCGGAAGACCGGGAAAACCCGGGGAGCTGTTTTTT

D: -
V: TRBV7-9
J: TRBJ2-1
size: -
CDR3: CASSLATSSAYDEQFF
DNA: TGTGCCAGCAGCTTAGCGACCAGCAGCGCCTACGATGAGCAGTTCTTC

D: TRBD1
V: TRBV6-1
J: TRBJ2-1
size: -
CDR3: CASSLDGGQGHDEQFF
DNA: TGTGCCAGCAGCCTTGATGGGGGACAGGGTCATGATGAGCAGTTCTTC

D: -
V: TRBV27
J: TRBJ1-2
size: -
CDR3: CASSFAPNYGYTF
DNA: TGTGCCAGCAGTTTCGCTCCTAACTATGGCTACACCTTC

D: TRBD2
V: TRBV9
J: TRBJ2-1
size: few
CDR3: CASSPPTSGINEQFF
DNA: TGTGCCAGCAGCCCTCCGACTAGCGGGATCAATGAGCAGTTCTTC

D: TRBD2
V: TRBV2
J: TRBJ2-3
size: -
CDR3: CASSVWTSGYTDTQYF
DNA: TGTGCCAGCAGTGTATGGACTAGCGGGTACACAGATACGCAGTATTTT

D: TRBD1
V: TRBV9
J: TRBJ1-5
size: -
CDR3: CASSVDGTANQPQHF
DNA: TGTGCCAGCAGCGTCGACGGGACAGCTAATCAGCCCCAGCATTTT

D: -
V: TRBV9
J: TRBJ2-7
size: -
CDR3: CASSMGGDNDEHYF
DNA: TGTGCCAGCAGCATGGGGGGGGACAATGACGAGCATTACTTC

D: -
V: TRBV11-2
J: TRBJ2-1
size: many
CDR3: CASSLEGPNNEQFF
DNA: TGTGCCAGCAGCTTAGAGGGCCCGAACAATGAGCAGTTCTTC